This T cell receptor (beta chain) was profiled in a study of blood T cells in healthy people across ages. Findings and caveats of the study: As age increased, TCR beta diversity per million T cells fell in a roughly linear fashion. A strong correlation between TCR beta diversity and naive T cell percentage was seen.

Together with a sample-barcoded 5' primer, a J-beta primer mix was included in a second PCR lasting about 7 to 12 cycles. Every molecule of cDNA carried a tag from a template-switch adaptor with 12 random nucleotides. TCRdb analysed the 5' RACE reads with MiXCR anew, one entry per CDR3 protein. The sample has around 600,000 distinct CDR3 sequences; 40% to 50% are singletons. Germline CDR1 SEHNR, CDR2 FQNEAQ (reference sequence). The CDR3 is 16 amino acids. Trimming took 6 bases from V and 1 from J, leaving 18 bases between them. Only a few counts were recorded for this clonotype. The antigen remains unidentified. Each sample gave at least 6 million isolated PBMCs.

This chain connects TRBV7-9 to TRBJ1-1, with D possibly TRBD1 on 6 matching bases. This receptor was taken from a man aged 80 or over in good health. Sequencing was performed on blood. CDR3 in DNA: TGTGCCAGCAGGTCCCCCGGGACACCATCGAACACTGAAGCTTTCTTT. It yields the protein CASRSPGTPSNTEAFF.